This T cell receptor (beta chain) was sequenced in a study of shared clonotypes between healthy human individuals. Per sorted-subset replicate PCR, input was 200 to 250 ng DNA, representing tens of thousands of T cell genomes. TCRdb's copy holds only in-frame clones and misses some; the assay was immunoSEQ multiplex PCR. The sample holds under 850,000 clones, about 92% seen once. CD8 cells regarded as naive lacked CD45RO, were positively chosen for CCR7, and omitted terminally differentiated effector memory CD45RA+ cells. This clone was seen only once. The TCR originated in a man younger than 45 in good health. Sequencing was done on a sample of naive CD8+ T cells sorted from blood.

In nucleotides, the CDR3 is TGTGCTAGTGGCCGTAGCGGGAGGGAAGAGACCCAGTACTTC. It is translated as CASGRSGREETQYF. The chain couples TRBV12-5 to TRBJ2-5, with 11 nucleotides matching TRBD2. The junction had 3 bases not matched to a gene; V was cut back by 6 bases and J by 3 bases. This CDR3 region has 14 residues. Per germline, CDR1 LGHNT and CDR2 FRNRAP.